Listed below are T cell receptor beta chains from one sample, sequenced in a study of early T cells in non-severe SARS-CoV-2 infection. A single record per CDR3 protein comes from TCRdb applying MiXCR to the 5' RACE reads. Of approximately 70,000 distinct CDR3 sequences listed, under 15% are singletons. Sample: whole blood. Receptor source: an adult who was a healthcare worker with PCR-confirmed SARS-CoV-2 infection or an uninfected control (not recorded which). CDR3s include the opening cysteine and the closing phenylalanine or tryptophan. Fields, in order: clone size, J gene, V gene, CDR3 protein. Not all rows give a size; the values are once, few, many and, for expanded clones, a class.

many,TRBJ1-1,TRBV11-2,CASSRWGTGAFF
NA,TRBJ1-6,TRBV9,CASSVGGDNSPLHF
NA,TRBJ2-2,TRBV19,CASRVFKGSGELFF
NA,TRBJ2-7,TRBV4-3,CASSQESRDYEQYF
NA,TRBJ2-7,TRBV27,CASSYAGTISYEQYF
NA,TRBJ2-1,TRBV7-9,CASSLVSLAGVGEQFF
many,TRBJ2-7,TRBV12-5,CASGLLHEQYF
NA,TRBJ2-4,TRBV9,CTNDGRALAKNIQYF
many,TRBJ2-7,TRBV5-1,CASSLVGQRSYEQYF
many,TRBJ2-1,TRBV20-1,CSARGRLAGVYHEQFF
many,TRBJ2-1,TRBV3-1,CASSQRNNEQFF
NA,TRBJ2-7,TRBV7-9,CASSSQVRGEQYF
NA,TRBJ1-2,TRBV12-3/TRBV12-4,CASTPTGWDGYTF
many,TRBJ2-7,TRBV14,CASSRRVQDEQYF
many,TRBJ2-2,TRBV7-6,CASSSPGGPSSTGELFF
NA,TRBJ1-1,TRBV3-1,CASSQDKSRGGFF
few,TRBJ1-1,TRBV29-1,CSVRVRSEGEAFF
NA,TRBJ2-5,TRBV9,CASSTGPQKDDQYF
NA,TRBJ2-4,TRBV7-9,CASSSRGGIQYF
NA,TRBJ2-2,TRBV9,CASSVVWTGELFF
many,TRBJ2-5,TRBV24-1,CATSDPLGRGIGETQYF
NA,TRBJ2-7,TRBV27,CASSSHYEQYF
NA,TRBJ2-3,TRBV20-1,CSATRPSGASSTDTQYF
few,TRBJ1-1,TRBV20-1,CSARATNTEAFF
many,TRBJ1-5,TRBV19,CASRGQSDRPQHF
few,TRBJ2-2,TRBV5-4,CASSLPSGLAGITGELFF
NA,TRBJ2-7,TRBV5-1,CASSFGLGAYEQYF
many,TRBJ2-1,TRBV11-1,CASSFMAGANNEQFF
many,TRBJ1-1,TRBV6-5,CASSGQGATTEAFF
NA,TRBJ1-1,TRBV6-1,CASSWDRERMNTEAFF
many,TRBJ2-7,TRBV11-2,CASSSRPAYEQYF
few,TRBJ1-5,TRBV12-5,CASALGPGGNQPQHF
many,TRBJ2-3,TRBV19,CASSSGFGTQYF
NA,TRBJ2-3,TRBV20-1,CSARGASGRMAQYF
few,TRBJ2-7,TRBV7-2,CASSLVSSGTEQYF
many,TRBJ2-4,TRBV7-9,CASSPGLSKNIQYF
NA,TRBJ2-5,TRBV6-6,CASSPYGGETQYF
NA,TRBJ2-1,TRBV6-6,CASSTEGYEQFF
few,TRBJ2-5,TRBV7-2,CASSSQGAAETQYF
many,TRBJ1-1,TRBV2,CASYPGQNTNTEAFF
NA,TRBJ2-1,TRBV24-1,CATSGEDRAYNEQFF
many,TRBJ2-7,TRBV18,CASSQGPSYEQYF
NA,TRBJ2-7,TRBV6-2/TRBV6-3,CASSYNRTGFPRIEQYF